Listed below are T cell receptor beta chains from one sample, sequenced in a study of cytomegalovirus exposure and HLA in healthy donors. Sequencing used immunoSEQ multiplex PCR; TCRdb keeps in-frame clones, though not all of them. The table includes around 120,000 clones, about 85% detected once. The sample comprised PBMCs. These receptors all come from a man aged 45 to 65 in good health and CMV-seronegative. Each CDR3 is given with its conserved first and last residue. Fields, in order: clone size, J gene, V gene, D gene, CDR3 DNA, CDR3 protein. A D gene is named only where the DNA matches it firmly. Size values are once, few and many counts, or a class for expanded clones, and some rows have none.

clone size: few; J gene: TRBJ2-1; V gene: TRBV4-3; D gene: TRBD2; CDR3 DNA: TGCGCCAGCAGCCGCAGACTAGCGGGAGATGAGCAGTTCTTC; CDR3 protein: CASSRRLAGDEQFF
clone size: .; J gene: TRBJ1-2; V gene: TRBV7-9; D gene: .; CDR3 DNA: TGTGCCAGCAGCTCGAACAGGGAGCGTTATGGCTACACCTTC; CDR3 protein: CASSSNRERYGYTF
clone size: .; J gene: TRBJ1-1; V gene: TRBV5-1; D gene: .; CDR3 DNA: TGCGCCAGCAGCTTGACAGGGCCCACTGAAGCTTTCTTT; CDR3 protein: CASSLTGPTEAFF
clone size: once; J gene: TRBJ2-2; V gene: TRBV9; D gene: .; CDR3 DNA: TGTGCCAGCAGCGTATCCCTGGACAGCCGTACCGGGGAGCTGTTTTTT; CDR3 protein: CASSVSLDSRTGELFF
clone size: .; J gene: TRBJ2-2; V gene: TRBV9; D gene: TRBD1; CDR3 DNA: TGTGCCAGCAGCTTCACAGGGGACCCCGGGGAGCTGTTTTTT; CDR3 protein: CASSFTGDPGELFF
clone size: few; J gene: TRBJ2-5; V gene: TRBV5-4; D gene: TRBD2; CDR3 DNA: TGTGCCAGCAGCTTGGACCGGGGCCTTAGCGGGGCCTGGGAGACCCAGTACTTC; CDR3 protein: CASSLDRGLSGAWETQYF
clone size: .; J gene: TRBJ1-1; V gene: TRBV7-9; D gene: .; CDR3 DNA: TGTGCCAGCAGCCCCCGGGACACTGAAGCTTTCTTT; CDR3 protein: CASSPRDTEAFF
clone size: .; J gene: TRBJ2-3; V gene: TRBV5-1; D gene: TRBD1; CDR3 DNA: TGCGCCAGCAGCCGGGACAGGGGCGCAGATACGCAGTATTTT; CDR3 protein: CASSRDRGADTQYF
clone size: .; J gene: TRBJ2-7; V gene: TRBV7-2; D gene: .; CDR3 DNA: TGTGCCAGCAGCTTAGGAAGAGCTCGTTACGAGCAGTACTTC; CDR3 protein: CASSLGRARYEQYF
clone size: .; J gene: TRBJ2-1; V gene: TRBV9; D gene: TRBD2; CDR3 DNA: TGTGCCAGCAGCCCACGTTCTGGAGCGGGAGCGGTTTATGAGCAGTTCTTC; CDR3 protein: CASSPRSGAGAVYEQFF
clone size: .; J gene: TRBJ2-7; V gene: TRBV28; D gene: TRBD2; CDR3 DNA: TGTGCCAGCAGTGCTAGCAGGGAGGGCACCTACGAGCAGTACTTC; CDR3 protein: CASSASREGTYEQYF
clone size: .; J gene: TRBJ2-1; V gene: TRBV29-1; D gene: .; CDR3 DNA: TGCAGCGTTGAAAGTAGCGGCAGAACTTACAATGAGCAGTTCTTC; CDR3 protein: CSVESSGRTYNEQFF
clone size: .; J gene: TRBJ2-7; V gene: TRBV28; D gene: TRBD2; CDR3 DNA: TGTGCCAGCAGTTTATCTGGACTAGCGGGGGGCCGCCACTACGAGCAGTACTTC; CDR3 protein: CASSLSGLAGGRHYEQYF
clone size: .; J gene: TRBJ1-1; V gene: TRBV6-5; D gene: .; CDR3 DNA: TGTGCCAGCAGGGCACAAATGAACACTGAAGCTTTCTTT; CDR3 protein: CASRAQMNTEAFF
clone size: .; J gene: TRBJ2-7; V gene: TRBV18; D gene: .; CDR3 DNA: TGTGCCAGCTCCCAAGGGACACCCTACGAGCAGTACTTC; CDR3 protein: CASSQGTPYEQYF
clone size: .; J gene: TRBJ2-7; V gene: TRBV15; D gene: TRBD1; CDR3 DNA: TGTGCCACCAGCAGAGACCGGGGACAGGGGGGCTACGAGCAGTACTTC; CDR3 protein: CATSRDRGQGGYEQYF
clone size: .; J gene: TRBJ1-2; V gene: TRBV28; D gene: .; CDR3 DNA: TGTGCCAGTAAAATAGGGGGATCTGGCTACACCTTC; CDR3 protein: CASKIGGSGYTF
clone size: .; J gene: TRBJ2-2; V gene: TRBV7-6; D gene: .; CDR3 DNA: TGTGCCAGCAGCCTCGACGGGACCGGGGAGCTGTTTTTT; CDR3 protein: CASSLDGTGELFF
clone size: few; J gene: TRBJ1-2; V gene: TRBV25-1; D gene: .; CDR3 DNA: TGTGCCAGCAGTGAATTGCAGTCTGGTGGCTACACCTTC; CDR3 protein: CASSELQSGGYTF
clone size: .; J gene: TRBJ2-7; V gene: TRBV6-5; D gene: .; CDR3 DNA: TGTGCCAGCAGTTACGGAGGGATCAACGAGCAGTACTTC; CDR3 protein: CASSYGGINEQYF
clone size: once; J gene: TRBJ1-4; V gene: TRBV6-1; D gene: .; CDR3 DNA: TGTGCCAGCATTCGGGAACAGGCGGGGGAAAAACTGTTTTTT; CDR3 protein: CASIREQAGEKLFF
clone size: .; J gene: TRBJ1-2; V gene: TRBV28; D gene: .; CDR3 DNA: TGTGCCAGCAGTTTACAATATGGCTACACCTTC; CDR3 protein: CASSLQYGYTF
clone size: .; J gene: TRBJ2-5; V gene: TRBV11-2; D gene: TRBD1; CDR3 DNA: TGTGCCACCATGGGGGGACAGGGGGTAGAGACCCAGTACTTC; CDR3 protein: CATMGGQGVETQYF
clone size: once; J gene: TRBJ2-1; V gene: TRBV4-2; D gene: .; CDR3 DNA: TGTGCCAGCAGCCAAGATCCGGCTAGAGAGCAGTTCTTC; CDR3 protein: CASSQDPAREQFF
clone size: .; J gene: TRBJ2-2; V gene: TRBV29-1; D gene: TRBD1; CDR3 DNA: TGCAGCGTTGCCTACCGGGACAGGGTCGGGGAGCTGTTTTTT; CDR3 protein: CSVAYRDRVGELFF
clone size: .; J gene: TRBJ1-4; V gene: TRBV7-9; D gene: .; CDR3 DNA: TGTGCCAGCAGCTTAGGGCACCCGGGTGAAAAACTGTTTTTT; CDR3 protein: CASSLGHPGEKLFF
clone size: .; J gene: TRBJ2-5; V gene: TRBV5-4; D gene: TRBD1; CDR3 DNA: TGTGCCAGCAGCTTGGGGACAGGAAAAGAGACCCAGTACTTC; CDR3 protein: CASSLGTGKETQYF